This T cell receptor (beta chain) stems from a study of lymphopenia after photon versus proton radiotherapy. Some clones are missing from TCRdb's copy, which holds only in-frame ones; the method was immunoSEQ multiplex PCR. This repertoire shows about 70,000 clones, 85% to 90% found once; its top ten account for 10% to 13%. This CDR3 contains 16 residues. V was clipped by 0 bases and J by 4 bases, with 15 bases between them. Germline loops: CDR1 SEHNR, CDR2 FQNEAQ (reference sequence). Study-level results: After lymphocyte nadir, photon-treated repertoires showed oligoclonal expansion, especially CD8+ Temra. Better survival with proton therapy was suggested as possible, not demonstrated. Relative stability marked proton patients; photon patients lost diversity and naive cells.

Worth noting for this clone: Antigen unknown.

This specimen was peripheral blood, taken from a patient treated with proton-based radiotherapy. The TCR sequence derives from a man older than 75 with esophageal cancer. The gene calls are TRBV7-9 and TRBJ2-5; TRBD1 or TRBD2 may be the D gene (6 bases each). The CDR3 nucleotides are TGTGCCAGCAGCTTAGCGCTAGCTAAGGGGGGAGAGACCCAGTACTTC. It yields the protein CASSLALAKGGETQYF.